The present entry profiles one TCR beta chain with its context. Its cognate antigen is unknown. Primers for the PCR totalled 60 Vbeta and 13 Jbeta. Profiling relied on immunoSEQ multiplex PCR, and the TCRdb table lists in-frame clones only, not all of them. The sample comprises 160,000 or so clones, 65% to 90% of which are singletons, and around 6.6% rests with the top ten. As for the donors, each was a healthy bone marrow donor. When sampled, the donors appeared nominally healthy, though they likely had unrecorded immune exposures. The CDR3 length is 17 residues. Losses at the gene ends were 3 bases for V and 5 bases for J; bases not matched to a gene: 12. Germline CDR1 is MNHEY and CDR2 is SMNVEV (reference sequence). This sample is drawn from a study of cytomegalovirus exposure and HLA in healthy donors. Overall study results and limits: Beyond CMV serostatus, there was no information to go on about immune exposure. V- and J-gene trimming in TCR beta was tied to a missense DCLRE1C variant by an analysis performed later.

Sequencing input: PBMCs. The chain carries TRBV27 and TRBJ2-1, with 8 bases matching TRBD2. The clonotype originates from a woman between 50 and 59 years old in good health and CMV-seropositive. The CDR3 DNA is TGTGCCAGCAGTTTTAAGTCACTAGCGGCGTTGAACAATGAGCAGTTCTTC. The encoded protein is CASSFKSLAALNNEQFF.